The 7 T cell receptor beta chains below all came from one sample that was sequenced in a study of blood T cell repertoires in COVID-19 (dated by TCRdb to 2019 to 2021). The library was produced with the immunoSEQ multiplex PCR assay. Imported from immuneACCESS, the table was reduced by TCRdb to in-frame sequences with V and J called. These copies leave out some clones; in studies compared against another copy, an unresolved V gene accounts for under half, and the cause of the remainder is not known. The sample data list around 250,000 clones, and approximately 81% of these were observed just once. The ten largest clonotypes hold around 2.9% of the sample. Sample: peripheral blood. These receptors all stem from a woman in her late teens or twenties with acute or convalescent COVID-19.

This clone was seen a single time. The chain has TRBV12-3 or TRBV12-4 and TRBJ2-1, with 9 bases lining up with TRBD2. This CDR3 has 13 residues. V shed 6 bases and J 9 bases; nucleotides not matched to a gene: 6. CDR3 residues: CASSGLATLEQFF. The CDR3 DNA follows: TGTGCCAGCAGCGGACTAGCGACACTTGAGCAGTTCTTC.

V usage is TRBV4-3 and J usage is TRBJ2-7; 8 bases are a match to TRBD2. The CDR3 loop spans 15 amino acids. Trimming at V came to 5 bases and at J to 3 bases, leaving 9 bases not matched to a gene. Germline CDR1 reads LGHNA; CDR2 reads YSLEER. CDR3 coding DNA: TGCGCCAGCAGCATCCGGACTAGCCCAAACTACGAGCAGTACTTC. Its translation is CASSIRTSPNYEQYF.

The CDR3 nucleotides read TGTGCCAGCAGCGCACCGGGACAGGGGGTGGACAATCAGCCCCAGCATTTT. This gives the protein CASSAPGQGVDNQPQHF. The chain carries TRBV7-3 and TRBJ1-5; 11 bases match TRBD1. Germline V gives CDR1 SGHTA, CDR2 FQGTGA. The V gene end was trimmed by 5 bases and the J gene end by 3 bases; junction bases not matched to a gene: 9. The CDR3 length is 17 residues.

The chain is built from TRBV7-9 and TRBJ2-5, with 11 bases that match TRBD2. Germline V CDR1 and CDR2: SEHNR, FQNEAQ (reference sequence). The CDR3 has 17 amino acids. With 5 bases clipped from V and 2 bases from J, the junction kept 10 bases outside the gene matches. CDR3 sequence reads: CASSPRVRLAGQETQYF. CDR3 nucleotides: TGTGCCAGCAGCCCCCGAGTTAGACTAGCGGGACAAGAGACCCAGTACTTC.

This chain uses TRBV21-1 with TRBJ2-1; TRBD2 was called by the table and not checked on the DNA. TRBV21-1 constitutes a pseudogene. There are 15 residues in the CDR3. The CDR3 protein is CASRYLAGGVNEQFF. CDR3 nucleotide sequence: TGTGCCAGCAGATACCTAGCGGGAGGGGTGAATGAGCAGTTCTTC.

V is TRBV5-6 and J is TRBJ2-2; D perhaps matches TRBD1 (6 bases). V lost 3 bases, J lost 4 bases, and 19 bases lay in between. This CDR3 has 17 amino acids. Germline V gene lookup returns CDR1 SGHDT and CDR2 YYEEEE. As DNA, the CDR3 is TGTGCCAGCAGCTGGGATACGCAGGGGTCGGGCACCGGGGAGCTGTTTTTT. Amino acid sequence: CASSWDTQGSGTGELFF.

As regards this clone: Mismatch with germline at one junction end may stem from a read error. The CDR3 sequence is CASCLSPRASPLHF. As DNA, the CDR3 is TGTGCCAGCTGTTTGAGTCCGCGAGCTTCACCCCTCCACTTT. The chain has TRBV28 and TRBJ1-6; D gene unclear. The CDR3 sequence is 14 residues long. Germline V gene sequence: CDR1 MDHEN, CDR2 SYDVKM.